This T cell receptor beta chain was found in a study of cytomegalovirus exposure and HLA in healthy donors. Researchers ran the PCR with 60 Vbeta and 13 Jbeta primers. Produced via immunoSEQ multiplex PCR; TCRdb's table is partial and in-frame only. Of hundreds of thousands of clones in the sample, about 90% were seen once. Study outcomes and limitations: As a later analysis revealed, most CMV-associated TCR beta chains appeared HLA-restricted.

A remark on this clone: Its antigen is undetermined.

Germline lookup yields CDR1 SGHDT and CDR2 YYEEEE. The CDR3 totals 13 residues. Trimming cost V 4 bases and J 1 base, with 8 bases left between them. The TCR was taken from a woman aged 18-29 years in good health and CMV-seronegative. The chain combines TRBV5-6 with TRBJ2-5; D is ambiguous. The specimen was PBMCs. CDR3 region: CASSAQVQETQYF. CDR3 nucleotide sequence: TGTGCCAGCAGCGCTCAGGTCCAAGAGACCCAGTACTTC.